A single sample is the source of the 31 T cell receptor beta chains below, sequenced in a study of T cells after yellow fever vaccination. TCRdb itself ran the 5' RACE reads through MiXCR, one entry per CDR3 protein. The sample yields some 560,000 distinct CDR3 sequences, roughly 21% seen once. Sequencing was performed on PBMCs, taken 15 days after the yellow fever booster vaccination. These receptors originate from a man younger than 40 who received the YFV17D yellow fever vaccine.

The V call is TRBV29-1, the J call TRBJ2-3; D is unclear. Germline V gene lookup returns CDR1 SQVTM and CDR2 ANQGSEA. There are 15 residues in the CDR3. Between the trimmed V and J ends, which lost 4 bases and 2 bases, there was a span of 16 bases. CDR3 nucleotides: TGCAGCGTTGGCCCCCTAGGAGCTAACACAGATACGCAGTATTTT. This codes for CSVGPLGANTDTQYF.

J is TRBJ2-1 and V is TRBV5-1; the D gene is possibly TRBD2 (5 bases). The germline gives CDR1 SGHRS, CDR2 YFSETQ. This CDR3 has 14 amino acids. Trimming cost V 3 bases and J 5 bases, with 12 bases left between them. This chain's CDR3 is CASSWESSNNEQFF. As DNA, the CDR3 is TGCGCCAGCAGCTGGGAGTCATCAAACAATGAGCAGTTCTTC.

This chain uses TRBV9 with TRBJ1-1; D ambiguous. V lost 0 bases and J 0 bases, leaving 3 bases between the germline ends. CDR1 is SGDLS and CDR2 is YYNGEE in the germline V gene. The CDR3 extends over 13 amino acids. DNA for the CDR3: TGTGCCAGCAGCGTAGATGTGAACACTGAAGCTTTCTTT. Translating gives CASSVDVNTEAFF.

The chain employs TRBV5-1 and TRBJ2-7, with D perhaps TRBD1 (6 bases). Trimming took 1 base from V and 3 from J, leaving 17 bases between them. The V gene's germline CDR1 is SGHRS and CDR2 YFSETQ. This CDR3 spans 16 amino acids. The CDR3: CASSLSGTNEYYEQYF. The CDR3 DNA sequence: TGCGCCAGCAGCTTGTCGGGGACAAATGAATACTACGAGCAGTACTTC.

This clonotype has just a few counts. This rearrangement joins TRBV18 to TRBJ1-5, with 10 bases matching TRBD1. The CDR3 has 16 residues. V lost 2 bases and J lost 2; bases outside the gene matches: 3. Germline CDR1 and CDR2: KGHSH and LQKENI. CDR3 residues: CASSPGDRGRNQPQHF. In DNA form, the CDR3 reads TGTGCCAGCTCACCAGGGGACAGGGGCCGCAATCAGCCCCAGCATTTT.

This rearrangement joins TRBV6-1 to TRBJ2-3; 7 nucleotides match TRBD1. V lost 8 bases and J lost 0; bases outside the gene matches: 11. The CDR3 runs 16 residues. Germline V gene data show CDR1 as MNHNS and CDR2 as SASEGT. CDR3 in DNA: TGTGCCAGCGGGAGACAGGGCCCTACTAGCACAGATACGCAGTATTTT. Translating gives CASGRQGPTSTDTQYF.

CDR3 sequence (DNA): TGCAGCCACTGGGGGGGGGCTGTTTCAGATACGCAGTATTTT. Translated, it gives CSHWGGAVSDTQYF. J is TRBJ2-3 and V is TRBV29-1, with D possibly TRBD2 on 7 matching bases. Germline assignment: CDR1 SQVTM and CDR2 ANQGSEA. This CDR3 is 14 amino acids long. V was clipped by 8 bases and J by 4 bases, with 19 bases between them.

The V call is TRBV3-1, the J call TRBJ1-3; D is uncertain. V lost 4 bases and J lost 8, with 9 bases in between. Germline V gives CDR1 LGHDT, CDR2 YNNKEL (reference sequence). This CDR3 is built from 12 residues. The CDR3 DNA sequence: TGTGCCAGCAGCCCGGAGGAATACACCATATATTTT. It is translated as CASSPEEYTIYF.

As for this clonotype: The junction does not match germline at one end; this may be a read error. The chain couples TRBV2 to TRBJ2-3; the match to TRBD2 covers 10 bases. Germline V gene data show CDR1 as SNHLY and CDR2 as FYNNEI. The CDR3 consists of 18 residues. DNA for the CDR3: TGTACCAGCAGTCGGGAAGTTAGCGGGAGGACTAGCACAGATACGCAGTATTTT. Protein: CTSSREVSGRTSTDTQYF.

The chain's CDR3 is CASSEFGGPLSNEQFF. In DNA, the CDR3 is TGTGCCAGCAGTGAGTTTGGGGGGCCCTTGAGCAATGAGCAGTTCTTC. This sequence joins TRBV25-1 and TRBJ2-1; D is perhaps TRBD1 or TRBD2 (6 bases each). Looked up from germline, CDR1 is MGHDK and CDR2 is SYGVNS. V lost 3 bases and J lost 6, with 18 bases in between. The length of the CDR3 is 16 residues.

This chain connects TRBV7-9 to TRBJ2-3; TRBD2 agrees at 10 bases. The CDR3 totals 15 residues. CDR1 and CDR2 from the germline V gene are SEHNR and FQNEAQ (reference sequence). Trimming cost V 5 bases and J 0 bases; bases outside gene matches: 2. In DNA, the CDR3 is TGTGCCAGCAGCGTGACTAGCGGGAGCACAGATACGCAGTATTTT. Translating gives CASSVTSGSTDTQYF.

The CDR3 spells CASTSLGAGQNTGELFF. In DNA form, the CDR3 reads TGTGCCAGCACCTCGCTGGGGGCAGGGCAGAACACCGGGGAGCTGTTTTTT. The gene calls are TRBV5-6 and TRBJ2-2; D perhaps matches TRBD1 (6 bases). Germline V lookup: CDR1 SGHDT, CDR2 YYEEEE. The CDR3 covers 17 residues. V was shortened by 6 bases and J by 1 base, with 19 bases between the two germline ends.

The rearrangement links TRBV7-2 to TRBJ2-7; TRBD1 might be the D (6 bases). Germline V gene data show CDR1 as SGHTA and CDR2 as FQGNSA. With 5 bases removed from V and 5 bases from J, the gap between germline ends came to 13 bases. The CDR3 extends over 13 amino acids. CDR3 DNA sequence: TGTGCCAGCAGCGTATCAACAGGGCACGAGCAGTACTTC. Protein: CASSVSTGHEQYF. Looking up the rest from reference TRBV7-2 and TRBJ2-7 gives the full variable domain: GAGVSQSPSNKVTEKGKDVELRCDPISGHTALYWYRQSLGQGLEFLIYFQGNSAPDKSGLPSDRFSAERTGGSVSTLTIQRTQQEDSAVYLCASSVSTGHEQYFGPGTRLTVT.

The chain is built from TRBV29-1 and TRBJ2-7; D uncertain. Deletions cut 4 bases from V and 2 bases from J, with 18 bases between. The CDR3 runs to 15 residues. In germline, CDR1 is SQVTM, CDR2 ANQGSEA. For the CDR3, the DNA is TGCAGCGTTGCCAATGGTCGGCTAAACGCCTACGAGCAGTACTTC. The encoded protein is CSVANGRLNAYEQYF.

In this sample, this clonotype turned up a few times. V gene TRBV12-3 or TRBV12-4 combines with J gene TRBJ1-3; 7 nucleotides agree with TRBD1. The junction had 4 bases not matched to a gene; V was cut back by 7 bases and J by 1 base. The CDR3 covers 14 residues. CDR3 sequence reads: CASNRQGSGNTIYF. Written as DNA, the CDR3 is TGTGCCAGCAACCGACAGGGATCTGGAAACACCATATATTTT.

This clonotype turned up a few times. The rearrangement joins TRBV28 to TRBJ2-3; D remains unclear. The V gene's germline CDR1 is MDHEN and CDR2 SYDVKM. The CDR3 has 13 amino acids. With 1 base removed from V and 7 bases from J, the gap between germline ends came to 9 bases. The CDR3 reads CASSLFAPNTQYF. DNA of the CDR3: TGTGCCAGCAGTTTATTCGCGCCCAATACGCAGTATTTT.

The chain carries TRBV7-8 and TRBJ2-7, with D perhaps TRBD2 (6 bases). CDR3 length equals 15 residues. V lost 5 bases and J 3 bases, leaving 17 bases between the germline ends. Germline V lookup: CDR1 SGHVS, CDR2 FQNEAQ. The CDR3 spells CASSVTGAAHYEQYF. In DNA form, the CDR3 reads TGTGCCAGCAGCGTTACGGGAGCAGCACACTACGAGCAGTACTTC.

This clonotype was picked up many times. This chain connects TRBV9 to TRBJ1-1, with D maybe TRBD1 (5 bases). Trimming took 1 base from V and 3 from J, leaving 7 bases between them. Germline V gene sequence: CDR1 SGDLS, CDR2 YYNGEE. CDR3 length: 13 amino acids. The CDR3 here is CASSVQGYTEAFF. CDR3 bases: TGTGCCAGCAGCGTACAGGGTTACACTGAAGCTTTCTTT.

This chain links TRBV20-1 with TRBJ2-3; unclear D gene. In germline, CDR1 is DFQATT, CDR2 SNEGSKA (reference sequence). Trimming left V 5 bases short and J 0 bases short, with 12 bases between. This CDR3 has 14 amino acids. CDR3: CSAPIQASTDTQYF. In DNA, the CDR3 is TGCAGTGCTCCCATCCAAGCCAGCACAGATACGCAGTATTTT.

The chain combines TRBV5-1 with TRBJ2-7; 8 bases fit TRBD2. The CDR3 has 14 amino acids. In germline, CDR1 is SGHRS, CDR2 YFSETQ. V lost 4 bases and J lost 5; bases outside the gene matches: 8. This CDR3 reads CASSLAGKSDEQYF. The CDR3 DNA is TGCGCCAGCAGCCTAGCGGGCAAATCTGACGAGCAGTACTTC.

This chain uses TRBV5-1 with TRBJ1-1; D is uncertain. CDR1 and CDR2 (germline): SGHRS, YFSETQ. Deletions cut 0 bases from V and 5 bases from J, with 5 bases between. The CDR3 runs 12 residues. CDR3 sequence: CASSLDETEAFF. The CDR3 DNA reads as TGCGCCAGCAGCTTGGACGAGACTGAAGCTTTCTTT.

This clonotype was detected only a few times. J is TRBJ2-1 and V is TRBV19; a weak D match, TRBD2 (6 bases). Trimming stripped 5 bases from V and 3 bases from J, with 8 bases between. This CDR3 spans 13 amino acids. Germline assignment: CDR1 LNHDA and CDR2 SQIVND (reference sequence). CDR3 in DNA: TGTGCCAGTAGTTGGGGGGACTACAATGAGCAGTTCTTC. It translates to CASSWGDYNEQFF.

The chain recombines TRBV27 with TRBJ2-4; D might be TRBD2 (6 bases). Germline assignment: CDR1 MNHEY and CDR2 SMNVEV (reference sequence). Deletions cut 5 bases from V and 0 bases from J, with 23 bases between. This CDR3 spans 19 amino acids. Written as DNA, the CDR3 is TGTGCCAGCAGTAGTATGGGCGGGACCCCAGGTAGAGCCAAAAACATTCAGTACTTC. Protein product: CASSSMGGTPGRAKNIQYF.

V and J are TRBV13 and TRBJ1-2; no definite D call. This CDR3 is 13 amino acids long. The V and J ends lost 3 bases and 8 bases respectively, with 13 bases between them. Germline assignment: CDR1 PRHDT and CDR2 FYEKMQ (reference sequence). The CDR3 spells CASSFGAERGYTF. In DNA, the CDR3 is TGTGCCAGCAGCTTTGGAGCGGAGCGCGGCTACACCTTC.

This clonotype showed up just a few times. This chain uses TRBV5-4 with TRBJ2-3; D is possibly TRBD1 or TRBD2 (6 bases each). The CDR3 length is 13 residues. V was pared by 0 bases and J by 5 bases, with 7 bases between. Germline V lookup: CDR1 SGHNT, CDR2 YYREEE (reference sequence). The CDR3 reads CASSLEGGDTQYF. In DNA, the CDR3 is TGTGCCAGCAGCTTGGAGGGGGGAGATACGCAGTATTTT. Full variable domain (remainder filled in from reference TRBV5-4 and TRBJ2-3): ETGVTQSPTHLIKTRGQQVTLRCSSQSGHNTVSWYQQALGQGPQFIFQYYREEENGRGNFPPRFSGLQFPNYSSELNVNALELDDSALYLCASSLEGGDTQYFGPGTRLTVL.

This clonotype has just a few counts. The chain combines TRBV15 with TRBJ2-3; no clear D gene. The CDR3 is 12 amino acids. Germline V gives CDR1 LNHNV, CDR2 YYDKDF (reference sequence). V was pared by 2 bases and J by 1 base, with 1 base between. Here the CDR3 reads CATSRRTDTQYF. The CDR3 coding sequence is TGTGCCACCAGCAGACGCACAGATACGCAGTATTTT. The variable domain in full, with the rest retrieved from reference TRBV15 and TRBJ2-3, is DAMVIQNPRYQVTQFGKPVTLSCSQTLNHNVMYWYQQKSSQAPKLLFHYYDKDFNNEADTPDNFQSRRPNTSFCFLDIRSPGLGDTAMYLCATSRRTDTQYFGPGTRLTVL.

This rearrangement joins TRBV5-1 to TRBJ2-5; 8 bases match TRBD2. Germline loops: CDR1 SGHRS, CDR2 YFSETQ. The CDR3 runs 14 residues. Trimming at V came to 3 bases and at J to 2 bases, leaving 3 bases not matched to a gene. The CDR3 protein is CASSSGRGQETQYF. The CDR3 DNA reads as TGCGCCAGCAGCTCCGGGAGGGGTCAAGAGACCCAGTACTTC.

V and J are TRBV7-8 and TRBJ2-7; D not resolved. Trimming left V 5 bases short and J 0 bases short, with 11 bases between. There are 14 residues in the CDR3. In germline, CDR1 is SGHVS, CDR2 FQNEAQ. The CDR3 nucleotides are TGTGCCAGCAGCACACGGAGTAGCTCCTACGAGCAGTACTTC. This codes for CASSTRSSSYEQYF.

This clonotype was counted at least ten times. The V gene is TRBV2, the J gene TRBJ2-5, with 8 bases fitting TRBD2. CDR1 is SNHLY, CDR2 FYNNEI, per germline. The V gene end was trimmed by 6 bases and the J gene end by 5 bases; junction bases not matched to a gene: 5. The CDR3 sequence is 13 residues long. The CDR3 nucleotides read TGTGCCAGCAGCCCCGGGGGGGAGGAGACCCAGTACTTC. Protein sequence: CASSPGGEETQYF.

This clonotype showed up just a few times. The V call is TRBV6-5, the J call TRBJ2-6, with D perhaps assigned TRBD1 or TRBD2 (5 bases each). The CDR3 length is 15 residues. The ends were cut back, 4 bases at V and 4 bases at J, with 11 bases in the middle. CDR1 and CDR2 from the germline V gene are MNHEY and SVGAGI. CDR3 nucleotides: TGTGCCAGCAGTTCGAGGGGCTCCGGGGCCAACGTCCTGACTTTC. It codes for CASSSRGSGANVLTF.

This clonotype was observed a few times. The V gene is TRBV5-1, the J gene TRBJ2-7; tentatively, D is TRBD2 (5 bases). The V end was cut by 3 bases, the J end by 4 bases, with 14 bases between. The CDR3 runs 14 residues. The germline CDR1 and CDR2 sequences are SGHRS and YFSETQ. The CDR3 here is CASSSTPGVYEQYF. CDR3 coding DNA: TGCGCCAGCAGCTCTACTCCCGGGGTGTACGAGCAGTACTTC.